The 7 T cell receptor beta chains reported below all come from one sample, sequenced in a study of immune evolution from preneoplasia to lung adenocarcinoma. Repertoires were generated with immunoSEQ multiplex PCR, while TCRdb's copy carries only in-frame clones and drops some. This table holds almost 2,500 clones, approximately 85% found once. The source material was FFPE normal lung tissue adjacent to the tumor. Every receptor here comes from a person aged 45-65 years with lung adenocarcinoma.

The chain couples TRBV29-1 to TRBJ2-7; perhaps TRBD1 as D (5 bases). Germline V gene sequence: CDR1 SQVTM, CDR2 ANQGSEA. The CDR3 covers 10 residues. The V end was cut by 7 bases, the J end by 5 bases, with 9 bases between. Here the CDR3 reads CSAMGHEQYF. For the CDR3, the DNA is TGCAGCGCTATGGGGCACGAGCAGTACTTC.

This clone was seen once. The chain's CDR3 is CASSLVREPYEQYF. The CDR3 bases are TGTGCCAGCAGCTTGGTCAGGGAACCCTACGAGCAGTACTTC. The V call is TRBV5-4, the J call TRBJ2-7; possibly TRBD1 for D (5 bases). This CDR3 is built from 14 residues. Trimming pared 0 bases from V and 2 bases from J, leaving 9 bases between. Germline V gene data show CDR1 as SGHNT and CDR2 as YYREEE (reference sequence).

This clone was seen just once. The chain is built from TRBV7-2 and TRBJ1-1; D perhaps matches TRBD1 (6 bases). Trimming removed 5 bases at V and 4 bases at J, with 17 bases between. Germline V CDR1 and CDR2: SGHTA, FQGNSA. The CDR3 has 15 amino acids. CDR3 nucleotide sequence: TGTGCCAGCAGCCCCAGCCAGGGGTCGATCACTGAAGCTTTCTTT. Protein sequence: CASSPSQGSITEAFF. Full variable domain (remainder filled in from reference TRBV7-2 and TRBJ1-1): GAGVSQSPSNKVTEKGKDVELRCDPISGHTALYWYRQSLGQGLEFLIYFQGNSAPDKSGLPSDRFSAERTGGSVSTLTIQRTQQEDSAVYLCASSPSQGSITEAFFGQGTRLTVV.

This chain joins TRBV5-1 and TRBJ2-1; 7 nucleotides agree with TRBD1. Germline trimming cut 0 bases from V and 5 bases from J; bases unmatched to any gene: 11. This CDR3 has 17 amino acids. Looked up from germline, CDR1 is SGHRS and CDR2 is YFSETQ. This CDR3 is CASSLAPTGRADNEQFF. CDR3 in DNA: TGCGCCAGCAGCTTGGCTCCGACAGGGCGGGCGGACAATGAGCAGTTCTTC.

In DNA form, the CDR3 reads TGTGCCAGCTCACCACGGCAGGGGAAGTACACCGGGGAGCTGTTTTTT. Amino acids: CASSPRQGKYTGELFF. The rearrangement joins TRBV18 to TRBJ2-2; D possibly corresponds to TRBD1 (6 bases). The V and J ends lost 1 base and 3 bases respectively, with 12 bases between them. CDR1 and CDR2 (germline): KGHSH, LQKENI. CDR3 length: 16 amino acids.

The rearrangement joins TRBV5-6 to TRBJ2-3; 9 bases agree with TRBD2. With V trimmed by 2 bases and J by 6 bases, 7 bases remained unmatched. The germline V gene encodes CDR1 SGHDT and CDR2 YYEEEE. The CDR3 spans 15 residues. CDR3 nucleotide sequence: TGTGCCAGCAGCTTCCGAGCGGGAGGTATGGATACGCAGTATTTT. Encoded protein: CASSFRAGGMDTQYF.

The rearrangement joins TRBV4-1 to TRBJ1-2; D call uncertain. V lost 4 bases and J 0 bases, leaving 6 bases between the germline ends. This CDR3 spans 13 amino acids. The germline gives CDR1 MGHRA, CDR2 YSYEKL. CDR3 amino acids: CASSRQTNYGYTF. As DNA, the CDR3 is TGCGCCAGCAGCCGTCAGACTAACTATGGCTACACCTTC.